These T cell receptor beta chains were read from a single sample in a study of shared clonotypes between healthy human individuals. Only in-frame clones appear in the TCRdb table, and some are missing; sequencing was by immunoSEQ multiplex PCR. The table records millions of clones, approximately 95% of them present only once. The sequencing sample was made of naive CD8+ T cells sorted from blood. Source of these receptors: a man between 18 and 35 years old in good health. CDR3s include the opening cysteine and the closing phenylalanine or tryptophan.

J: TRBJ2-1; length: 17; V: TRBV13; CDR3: CASSFSKGDSPYNEQFF
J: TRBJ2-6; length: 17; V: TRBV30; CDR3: CAWSPGLFGAGANVLTF
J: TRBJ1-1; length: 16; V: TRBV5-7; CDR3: CASSSRNGKWNTEAFF
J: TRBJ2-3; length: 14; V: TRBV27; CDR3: CASNVAGEVDTQYF
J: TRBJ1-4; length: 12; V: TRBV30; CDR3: CAWRIANEKLFF
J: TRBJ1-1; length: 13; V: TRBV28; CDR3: CASRGRGNTEAFF
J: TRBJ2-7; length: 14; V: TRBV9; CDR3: CASSSGPSSYEQYF
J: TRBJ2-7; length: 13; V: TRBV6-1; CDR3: CASRSRDSYEQYF
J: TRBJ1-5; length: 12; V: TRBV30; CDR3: CAWSVYNQPQHF
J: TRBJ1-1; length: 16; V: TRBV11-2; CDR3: CASRRGYGAVNTEAFF
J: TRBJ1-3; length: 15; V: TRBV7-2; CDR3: CASSLDRTSGNTIYF
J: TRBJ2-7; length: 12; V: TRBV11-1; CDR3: CATRDHSYEQYF
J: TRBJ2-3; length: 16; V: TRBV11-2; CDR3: CASSLSRDRGADTQYF
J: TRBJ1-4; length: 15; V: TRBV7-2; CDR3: CASSPGGATNEKLFF
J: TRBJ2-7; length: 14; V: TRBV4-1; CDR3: CASSQEGGIYEQYF
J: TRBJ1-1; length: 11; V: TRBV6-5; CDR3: CASSQGLEAFF
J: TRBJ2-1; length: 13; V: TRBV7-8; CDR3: CASRRDGYNEQFF
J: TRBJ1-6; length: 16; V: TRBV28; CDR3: CASSLGTGSGNSPLHF
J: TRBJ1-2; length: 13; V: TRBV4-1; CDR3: CASSQDPIYGYTF
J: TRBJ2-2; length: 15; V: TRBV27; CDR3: CASSLATTLEWELFF
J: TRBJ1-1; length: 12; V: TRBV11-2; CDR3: CASSLDGFGAFF
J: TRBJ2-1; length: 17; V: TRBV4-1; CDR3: CASSQIISGGTYNEQFF
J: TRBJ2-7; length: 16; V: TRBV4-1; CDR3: CASSRTSGGSAYEQYF
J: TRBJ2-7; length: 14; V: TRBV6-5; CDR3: CASRDQVGTYEQYF
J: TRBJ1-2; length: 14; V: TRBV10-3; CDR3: CAISEGREDYGYTF
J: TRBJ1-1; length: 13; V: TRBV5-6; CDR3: CASSADLNTEAFF
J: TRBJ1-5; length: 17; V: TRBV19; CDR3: CASSNGQGAHFSEPQHF
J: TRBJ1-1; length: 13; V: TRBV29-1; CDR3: CSALFGRGTEAFF
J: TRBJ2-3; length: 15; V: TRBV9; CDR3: CASSVGAVLTDTQYF
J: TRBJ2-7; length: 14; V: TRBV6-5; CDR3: CASSTSGVAYEQYF
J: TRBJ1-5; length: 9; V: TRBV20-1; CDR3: CSARSPQHF
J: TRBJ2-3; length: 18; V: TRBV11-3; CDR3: CASSHRFTGGPPTDTQYF
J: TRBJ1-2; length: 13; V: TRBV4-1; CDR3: CASTGTGRDGYTF
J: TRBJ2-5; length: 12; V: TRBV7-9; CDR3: CASSPFQETQYF
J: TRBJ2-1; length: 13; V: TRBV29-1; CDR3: CSVTGTGGRVQFF
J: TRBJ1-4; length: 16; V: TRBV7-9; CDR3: CASSHLAGLPNEKLFF
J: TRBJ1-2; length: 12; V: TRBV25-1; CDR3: CASSDGGYGYTF
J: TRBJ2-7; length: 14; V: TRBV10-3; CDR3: CAISDGGVDYEQYF
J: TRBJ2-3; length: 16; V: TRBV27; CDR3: CASSLYAAASTDTQYF
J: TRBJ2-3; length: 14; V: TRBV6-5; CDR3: CASSYQALTDTQYF
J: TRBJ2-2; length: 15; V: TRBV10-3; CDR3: CAISEVGPNTGELFF
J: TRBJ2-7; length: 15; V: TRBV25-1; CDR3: CASSDNRESTYEQYF
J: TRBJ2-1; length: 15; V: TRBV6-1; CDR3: CASSEAGASYNEQFF
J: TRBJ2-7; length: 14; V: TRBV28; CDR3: CASSFTSGNYEQYF
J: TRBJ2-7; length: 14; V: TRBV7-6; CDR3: CASSPGGTLGEQYF
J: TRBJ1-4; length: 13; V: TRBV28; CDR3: CASTPGVGEKLFF
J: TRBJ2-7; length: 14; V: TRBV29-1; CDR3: CSVETGTGTYEQYF
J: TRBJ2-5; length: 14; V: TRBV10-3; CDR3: CAISDGREVETQYF
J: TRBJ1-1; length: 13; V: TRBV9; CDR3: CASSQGWATEAFF
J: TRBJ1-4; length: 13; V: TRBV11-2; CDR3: CASSSQGNEKLFF
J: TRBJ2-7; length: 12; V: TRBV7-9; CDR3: CASTPSGYEQYF
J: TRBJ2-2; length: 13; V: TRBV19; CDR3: CASSPAATGELFF
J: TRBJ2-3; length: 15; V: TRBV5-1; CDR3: CASSPGVSSTDTQYF
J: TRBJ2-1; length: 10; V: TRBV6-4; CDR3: CAKGAGEQFF